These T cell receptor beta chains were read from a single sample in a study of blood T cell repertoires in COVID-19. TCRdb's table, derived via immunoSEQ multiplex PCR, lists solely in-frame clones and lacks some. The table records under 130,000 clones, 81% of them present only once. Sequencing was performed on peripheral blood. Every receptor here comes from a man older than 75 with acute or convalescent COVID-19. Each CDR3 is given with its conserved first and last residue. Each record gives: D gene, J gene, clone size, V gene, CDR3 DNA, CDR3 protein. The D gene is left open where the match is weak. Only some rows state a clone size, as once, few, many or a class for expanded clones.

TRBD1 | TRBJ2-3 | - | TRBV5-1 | TGCGCCAGCAGCTGGGGGACAGGGGGCGCCCCGGATACGCAGTATTTT | CASSWGTGGAPDTQYF
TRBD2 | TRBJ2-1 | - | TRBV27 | TGTGCCAGCAGTTTATCGAGAGCGGGACCCTACAATGAGCAGTTCTTC | CASSLSRAGPYNEQFF
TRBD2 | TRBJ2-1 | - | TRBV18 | TGTGCCAGCTCACCGATGGTAGCGGGAGATGGTGAGCAGTTCTTC | CASSPMVAGDGEQFF
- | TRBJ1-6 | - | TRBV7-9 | TGTGCCAGCAGCTTGTCAAATTCACCCCTCCACTTT | CASSLSNSPLHF
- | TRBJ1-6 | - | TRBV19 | TGTGCCAGTAGTATAGAAGGGAGTAATTCACCCCTCCACTTT | CASSIEGSNSPLHF
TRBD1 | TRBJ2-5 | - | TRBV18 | TGTGCCAGCTCACCGGACGCGTGGGGACAGTTGGGTGGTAAGACCCAGTACTTC | CASSPDAWGQLGGKTQYF
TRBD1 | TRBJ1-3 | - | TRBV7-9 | TGTGCCAGCAGCTTAGGGGGGACAGCTAGAAGCTCTGGAAACACCATATATTTT | CASSLGGTARSSGNTIYF
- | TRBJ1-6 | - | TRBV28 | TGTGCCAGCAGAGAGGGACTGAATTCACCCCTCCACTTT | CASREGLNSPLHF
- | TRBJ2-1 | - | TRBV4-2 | TGTGCCAGCAGCCGCCACCCGCCCTCGGGAAGCTCCTACAATGAGCAGTTCTTC | CASSRHPPSGSSYNEQFF
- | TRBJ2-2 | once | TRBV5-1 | TGCGCCAGCCGCGCGGACAGCACCGGGGAGCTGTTTTTT | CASRADSTGELFF
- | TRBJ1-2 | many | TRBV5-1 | TGCGCCAGCAGCGCCGAGGCAGGGAACTATGGCTACACCTTC | CASSAEAGNYGYTF
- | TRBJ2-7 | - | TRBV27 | TGTGCCAGCAGGAAAGACAGTTCCTACGAGCAGTACTTC | CASRKDSSYEQYF
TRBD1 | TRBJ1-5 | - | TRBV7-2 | TGTGCCAGCAGCCTCGGAGACAGGGAAAATCAGCCCCAGCATTTT | CASSLGDRENQPQHF
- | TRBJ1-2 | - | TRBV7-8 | TGTGCCAGCAGCCCACGAGACAGAGCCTCTAACTATGGCTACACCTTC | CASSPRDRASNYGYTF
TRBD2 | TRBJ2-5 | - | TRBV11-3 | TGTGCCAGCAGCCCGACGGGACTAGCTGAGACCCAGTACTTC | CASSPTGLAETQYF
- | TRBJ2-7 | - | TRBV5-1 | TGCGCCAGCAGCTTAGAGGGGGCCTACGAGCAGTACTTC | CASSLEGAYEQYF
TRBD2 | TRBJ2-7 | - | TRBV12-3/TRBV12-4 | TGTGCCACCTGGCGGGAGGGCCTCAACGAGCAGTACTTC | CATWREGLNEQYF
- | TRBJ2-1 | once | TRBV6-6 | TGTGCCAGCAGTATTGGACAGCGCCTAGGTGAGCAGTTCTTC | CASSIGQRLGEQFF
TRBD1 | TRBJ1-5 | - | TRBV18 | TGTGCCAGCTCACCCGGGACAGGTCTGCAGGGTTCTAGCAATCAGCCCCAGCATTTT | CASSPGTGLQGSSNQPQHF
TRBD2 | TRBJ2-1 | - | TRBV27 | TGTGCCAGCAGTTTCCGGGTAGCGGGAGTGCTGGAGCAGTTCTTC | CASSFRVAGVLEQFF
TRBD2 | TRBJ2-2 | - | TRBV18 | TGTGCCAGCTCACCCAGCGGGGAGTACGAGGAGCTGTTTTTT | CASSPSGEYEELFF
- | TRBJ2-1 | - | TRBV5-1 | TGCGCCAGCAAAGAGCCGAGCTCCTACAATGAGCAGTTCTTC | CASKEPSSYNEQFF
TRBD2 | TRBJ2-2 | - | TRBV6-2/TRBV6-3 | TGTGCCAGCAGACCTGGACTAGCGGCCCTCGACAGAAGGACCGGGGAGCTGTTTTTT | CASRPGLAALDRRTGELFF
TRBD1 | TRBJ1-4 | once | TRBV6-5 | TGTGCCAGCAGTTACTCTGGACAGGGAGGGGAAAAACTGTTTTTT | CASSYSGQGGEKLFF